The clone carrying this TCR beta chain was counted between two and nine times. V was cut by 0 bases and J by 4 bases, with 12 bases left in between. The V gene's germline CDR1 is SEHNR and CDR2 FQNEAQ (reference sequence). This CDR3 comprises 15 residues. TCRdb reprocessed the 5' RACE reads via MiXCR and lists one record per CDR3 protein. Among 500,000 to 650,000 distinct CDR3 sequences listed, around 24% were seen once. This record belongs to a study of identical twins. Separately, the same data were catalogued under a study of yellow fever vaccine responses in identical twins.

This chain joins TRBV7-9 and TRBJ2-5, with TRBD1 as a possible D gene (5 bases). The TCR was taken from a woman between 18 and 30 years old in good health. Sequencing was done on a sample of CD4+ T cells sorted from blood. CDR3 loop: CASSLADILGETQYF. In nucleotides, the CDR3 is TGTGCCAGCAGCTTAGCGGACATACTGGGAGAGACCCAGTACTTC.